Ten or more counts support the clone carrying this T cell receptor (beta chain). The antigen remains unidentified. The entry originates in a study of spatial heterogeneity in lung cancer. Study details: The donors comprised some 72 untreated early-stage non-small cell lung cancer patients.

Study results and caveats: TCRs found ubiquitously expanded in tumor appeared in blood more at resection than at follow-up.

Carried by each TCR cDNA molecule was a unique molecular identifier. One entry per CDR3 protein, called by TCRdb with MiXCR from the 5' RACE reads. The top ten clones hold 20% to 25% of a sample with fewer than 25,000 distinct CDR3 sequences, over 7.5% of them seen once. Time point in this sample: blood at routine non-recurrence follow-up after resection. No cells were sorted before sequencing. The whole RNA sequenced was extracted from tumor, nontumor lung or frozen PBMC. The CDR3 has 18 amino acids. The germline V and J ends were trimmed by 2 bases and 3 bases, with 23 bases remaining between them. In germline, CDR1 is MNHEY, CDR2 SMNVEV (reference sequence).

This TCR was sampled from a male donor with early-stage non-small cell lung cancer. The genes are TRBV27 and TRBJ2-7; tentatively, D is TRBD1 (7 bases). Specimen: PBMCs, collected at follow-up. CDR3 DNA sequence: TGTGCCAGCAGTTTAGGAGGGGGCGGTCTTCCCTCGCACTACGAGCAGTACTTC. Amino acids: CASSLGGGGLPSHYEQYF.